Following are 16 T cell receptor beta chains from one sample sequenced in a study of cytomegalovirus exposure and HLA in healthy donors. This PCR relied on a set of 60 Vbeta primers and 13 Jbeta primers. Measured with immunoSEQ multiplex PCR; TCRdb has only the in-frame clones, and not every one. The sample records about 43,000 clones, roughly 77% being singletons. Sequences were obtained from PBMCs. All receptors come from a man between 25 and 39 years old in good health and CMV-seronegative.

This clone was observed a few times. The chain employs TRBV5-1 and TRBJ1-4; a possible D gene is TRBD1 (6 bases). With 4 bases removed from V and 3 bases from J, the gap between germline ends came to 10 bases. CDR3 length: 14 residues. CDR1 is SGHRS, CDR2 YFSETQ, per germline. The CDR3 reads CASSITGPNEKLFF. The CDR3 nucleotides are TGCGCCAGCAGCATCACAGGGCCTAATGAAAAACTGTTTTTT. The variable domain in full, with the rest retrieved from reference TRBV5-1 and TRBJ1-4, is KAGVTQTPRYLIKTRGQQVTLSCSPISGHRSVSWYQQTPGQGLQFLFEYFSETQRNKGNFPGRFSGRQFSNSRSEMNVSTLELGDSALYLCASSITGPNEKLFFGSGTQLSVL.

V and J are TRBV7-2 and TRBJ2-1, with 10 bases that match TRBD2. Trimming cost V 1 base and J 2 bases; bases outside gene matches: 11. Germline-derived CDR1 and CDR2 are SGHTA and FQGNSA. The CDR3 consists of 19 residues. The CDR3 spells CASSLVGRTGTSAYNEQFF. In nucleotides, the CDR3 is TGTGCCAGCAGCTTAGTCGGAAGGACCGGGACTAGCGCCTACAATGAGCAGTTCTTC.

CDR3: CASKMDRGYSYEQYF. CDR3 in DNA: TGTGCCAGCAAAATGGACAGGGGATATTCCTACGAGCAGTACTTC. This chain uses TRBV27 with TRBJ2-7, with 9 positions matching TRBD1. Germline V gene data show CDR1 as MNHEY and CDR2 as SMNVEV (reference sequence). CDR3 length: 15 amino acids. The V segment lost 7 bases and the J segment 1 base; nucleotides outside the gene matches: 8.

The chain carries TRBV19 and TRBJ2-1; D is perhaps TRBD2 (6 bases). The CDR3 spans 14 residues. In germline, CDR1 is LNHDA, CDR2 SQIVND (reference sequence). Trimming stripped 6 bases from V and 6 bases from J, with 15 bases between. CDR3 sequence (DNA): TGTGCCAGTAGCGTAACGCCGGGACTCAATGAGCAGTTCTTC. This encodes CASSVTPGLNEQFF.

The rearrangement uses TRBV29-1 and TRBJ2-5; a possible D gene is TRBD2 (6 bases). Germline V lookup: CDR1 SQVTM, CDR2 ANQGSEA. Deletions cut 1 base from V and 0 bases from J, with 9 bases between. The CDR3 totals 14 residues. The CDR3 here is CSVEVGGYQETQYF. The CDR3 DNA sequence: TGCAGCGTTGAAGTAGGAGGGTACCAAGAGACCCAGTACTTC.

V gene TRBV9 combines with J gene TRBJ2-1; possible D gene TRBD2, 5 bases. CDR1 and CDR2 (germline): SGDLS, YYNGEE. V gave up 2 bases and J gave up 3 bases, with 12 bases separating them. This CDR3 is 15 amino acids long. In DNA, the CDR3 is TGTGCCAGCAGCGTGACCAGCGGCGTCTACAATGAGCAGTTCTTC. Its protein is CASSVTSGVYNEQFF.

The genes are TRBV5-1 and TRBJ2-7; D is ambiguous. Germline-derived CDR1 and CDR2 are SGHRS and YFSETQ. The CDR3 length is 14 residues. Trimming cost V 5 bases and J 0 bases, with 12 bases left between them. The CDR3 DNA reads TGCGCCAGCAGTTTCGGGTCGGGCTCCTACGAGCAGTACTTC. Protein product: CASSFGSGSYEQYF.

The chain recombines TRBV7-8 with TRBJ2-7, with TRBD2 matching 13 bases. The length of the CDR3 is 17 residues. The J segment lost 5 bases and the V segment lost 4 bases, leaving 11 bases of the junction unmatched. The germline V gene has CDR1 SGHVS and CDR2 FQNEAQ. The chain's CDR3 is CASSSRGAGTSGNEQYF. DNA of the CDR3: TGTGCCAGCAGCTCGAGAGGGGCCGGGACTAGCGGGAACGAGCAGTACTTC.

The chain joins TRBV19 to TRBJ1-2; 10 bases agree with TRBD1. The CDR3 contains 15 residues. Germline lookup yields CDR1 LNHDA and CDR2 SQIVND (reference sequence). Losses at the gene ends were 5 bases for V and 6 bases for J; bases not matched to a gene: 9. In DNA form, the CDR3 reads TGTGCCAGTAGTCGGCGGGACAGGGGAGGGCATGGCTACACCTTC. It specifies CASSRRDRGGHGYTF.

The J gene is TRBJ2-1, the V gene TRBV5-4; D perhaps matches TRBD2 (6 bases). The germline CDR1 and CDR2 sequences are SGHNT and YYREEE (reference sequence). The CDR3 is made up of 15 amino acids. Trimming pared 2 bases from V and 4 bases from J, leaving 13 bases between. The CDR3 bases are TGTGCCAGCAGCTTACCGGGAGTCTCTTACAATGAGCAGTTCTTC. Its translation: CASSLPGVSYNEQFF.

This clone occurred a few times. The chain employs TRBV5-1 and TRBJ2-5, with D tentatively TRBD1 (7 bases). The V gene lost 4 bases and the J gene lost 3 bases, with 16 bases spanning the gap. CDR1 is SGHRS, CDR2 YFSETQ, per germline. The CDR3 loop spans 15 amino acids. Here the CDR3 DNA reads TGCGCCAGCAGCCGGAGGGGAGACAGGGAAGAGACCCAGTACTTC. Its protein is CASSRRGDREETQYF.

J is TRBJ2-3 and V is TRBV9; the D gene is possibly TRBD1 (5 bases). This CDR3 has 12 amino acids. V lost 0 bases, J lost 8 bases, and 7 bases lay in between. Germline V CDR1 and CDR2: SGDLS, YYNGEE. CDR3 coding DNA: TGTGCCAGCAGCGTAGATCAGGGTACGCAGTATTTT. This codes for CASSVDQGTQYF.

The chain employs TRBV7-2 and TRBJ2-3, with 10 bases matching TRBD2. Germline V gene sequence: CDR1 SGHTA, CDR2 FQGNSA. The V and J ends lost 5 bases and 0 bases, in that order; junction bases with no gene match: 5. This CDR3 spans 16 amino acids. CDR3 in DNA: TGTGCCAGCAGCGTACTAGCGGGAACTAGCACAGATACGCAGTATTTT. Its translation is CASSVLAGTSTDTQYF. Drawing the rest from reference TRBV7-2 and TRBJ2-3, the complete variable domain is GAGVSQSPSNKVTEKGKDVELRCDPISGHTALYWYRQSLGQGLEFLIYFQGNSAPDKSGLPSDRFSAERTGGSVSTLTIQRTQQEDSAVYLCASSVLAGTSTDTQYFGPGTRLTVL.

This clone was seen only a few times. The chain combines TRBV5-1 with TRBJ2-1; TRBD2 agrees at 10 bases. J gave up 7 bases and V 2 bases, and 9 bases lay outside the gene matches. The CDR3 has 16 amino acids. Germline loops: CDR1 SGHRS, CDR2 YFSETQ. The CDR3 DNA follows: TGCGCCAGCAGCTTACTAGCGGGGTTAGGTGGGAATGAGCAGTTCTTC. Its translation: CASSLLAGLGGNEQFF.

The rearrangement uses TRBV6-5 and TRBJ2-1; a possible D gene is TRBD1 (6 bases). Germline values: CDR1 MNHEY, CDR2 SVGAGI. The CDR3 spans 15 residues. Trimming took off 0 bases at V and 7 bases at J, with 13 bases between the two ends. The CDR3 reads CASSYSSGVTNEQFF. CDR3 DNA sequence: TGTGCCAGCAGTTACTCCTCAGGGGTGACGAATGAGCAGTTCTTC.

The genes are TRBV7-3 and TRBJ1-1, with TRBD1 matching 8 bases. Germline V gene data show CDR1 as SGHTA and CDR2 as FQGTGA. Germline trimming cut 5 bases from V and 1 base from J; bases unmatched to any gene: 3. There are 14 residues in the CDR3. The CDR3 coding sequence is TGTGCCAGCAGCCCTGGACAGGGGAACACTGAAGCTTTCTTT. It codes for CASSPGQGNTEAFF. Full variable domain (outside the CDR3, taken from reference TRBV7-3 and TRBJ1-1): GAGVSQTPSNKVTEKGKYVELRCDPISGHTALYWYRQSLGQGPEFLIYFQGTGAADDSGLPNDRFFAVRPEGSVSTLKIQRTERGDSAVYLCASSPGQGNTEAFFGQGTRLTVV.